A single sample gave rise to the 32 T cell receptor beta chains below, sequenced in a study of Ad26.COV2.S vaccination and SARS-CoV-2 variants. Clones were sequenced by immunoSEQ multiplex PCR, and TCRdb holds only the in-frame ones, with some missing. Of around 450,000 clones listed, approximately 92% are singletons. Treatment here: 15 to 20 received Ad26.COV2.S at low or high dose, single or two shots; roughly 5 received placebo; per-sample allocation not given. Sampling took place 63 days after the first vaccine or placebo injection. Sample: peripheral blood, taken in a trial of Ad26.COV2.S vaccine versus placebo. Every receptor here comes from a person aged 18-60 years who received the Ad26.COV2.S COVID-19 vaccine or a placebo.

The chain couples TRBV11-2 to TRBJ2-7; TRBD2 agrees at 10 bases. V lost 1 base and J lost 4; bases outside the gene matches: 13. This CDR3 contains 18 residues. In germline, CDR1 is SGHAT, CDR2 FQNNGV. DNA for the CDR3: TGTGCCAGCAGCTTAGCTCCGGGACTAGCGACACTGGGGTACGAGCAGTACTTC. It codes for CASSLAPGLATLGYEQYF.

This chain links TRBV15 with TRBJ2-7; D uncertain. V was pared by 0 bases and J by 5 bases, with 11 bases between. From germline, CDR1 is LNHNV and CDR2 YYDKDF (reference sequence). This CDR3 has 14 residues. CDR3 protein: CATSRDQGINEQYF. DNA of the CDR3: TGTGCCACCAGCAGAGATCAAGGGATCAACGAGCAGTACTTC.

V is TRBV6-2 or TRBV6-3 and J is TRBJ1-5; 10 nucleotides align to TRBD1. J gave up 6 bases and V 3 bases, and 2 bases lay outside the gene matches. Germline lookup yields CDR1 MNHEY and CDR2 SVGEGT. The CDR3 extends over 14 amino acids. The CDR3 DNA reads TGTGCCAGCAGTTATGGGACAGGGGTTCAGCCCCAGCATTTT. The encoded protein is CASSYGTGVQPQHF.

CDR3 region: CASSQDPQGAVNTEAFF. The CDR3 DNA follows: TGCGCCAGCAGCCAAGATCCCCAGGGGGCCGTGAACACTGAAGCTTTCTTT. The rearrangement joins TRBV4-1 to TRBJ1-1, with TRBD1 matching over 8 bases. V was clipped by 0 bases and J by 0 bases; unmatched bases: 6. The V gene's germline CDR1 is MGHRA and CDR2 YSYEKL. This CDR3 is built from 17 residues.

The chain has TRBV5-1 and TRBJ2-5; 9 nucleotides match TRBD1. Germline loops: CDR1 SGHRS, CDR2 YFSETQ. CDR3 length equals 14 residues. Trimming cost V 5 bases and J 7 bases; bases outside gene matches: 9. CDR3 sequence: CASSLSDRGGTQYF. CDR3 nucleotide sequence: TGCGCCAGCAGTTTATCCGACAGGGGGGGGACCCAGTACTTC.

CDR3 DNA: TGTGCCAGCAGCTTTAGCGGGACCGTAGATGAGCAGTACTTC. It specifies CASSFSGTVDEQYF. The rearrangement uses TRBV7-9 and TRBJ2-7; TRBD2 aligns across 8 bases. The CDR3 contains 14 residues. Germline values: CDR1 SEHNR, CDR2 FQNEAQ (reference sequence). Trimming removed 3 bases from V and 7 bases from J; junction bases left unmatched: 8.

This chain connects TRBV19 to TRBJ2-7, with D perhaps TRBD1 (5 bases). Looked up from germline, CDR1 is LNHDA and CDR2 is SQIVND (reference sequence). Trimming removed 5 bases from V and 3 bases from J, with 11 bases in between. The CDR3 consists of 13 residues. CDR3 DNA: TGTGCCAGTAGTTTGGGGCACCTCTACGAGCAGTACTTC. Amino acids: CASSLGHLYEQYF.

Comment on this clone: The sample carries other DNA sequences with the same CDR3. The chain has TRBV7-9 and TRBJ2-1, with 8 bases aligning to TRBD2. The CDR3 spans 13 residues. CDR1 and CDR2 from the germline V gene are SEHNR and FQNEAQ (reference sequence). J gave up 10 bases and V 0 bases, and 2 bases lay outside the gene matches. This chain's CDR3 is CASSLASSGEQFF. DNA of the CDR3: TGTGCCAGCAGCTTAGCATCTAGCGGGGAGCAGTTCTTC.

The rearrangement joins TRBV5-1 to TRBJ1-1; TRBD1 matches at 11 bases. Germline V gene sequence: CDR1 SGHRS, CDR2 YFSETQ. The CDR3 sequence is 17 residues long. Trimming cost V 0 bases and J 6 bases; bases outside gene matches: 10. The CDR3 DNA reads TGCGCCAGCAGCTTGGCCCCGGGACAGGGGGTAGGCGCTGAAGCTTTCTTT. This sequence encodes CASSLAPGQGVGAEAFF.

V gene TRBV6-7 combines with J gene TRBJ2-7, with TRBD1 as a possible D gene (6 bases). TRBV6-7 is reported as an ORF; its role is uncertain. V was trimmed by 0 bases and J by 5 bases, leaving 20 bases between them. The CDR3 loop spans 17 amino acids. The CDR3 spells CASSYSWENRVGDEQYF. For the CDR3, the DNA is TGTGCCAGCAGTTACTCATGGGAAAACAGGGTAGGTGACGAGCAGTACTTC.

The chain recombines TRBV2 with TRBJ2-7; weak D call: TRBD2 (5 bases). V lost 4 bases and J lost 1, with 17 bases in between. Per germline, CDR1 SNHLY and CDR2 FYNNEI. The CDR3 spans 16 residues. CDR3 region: CASSGLLQTKSYEQYF. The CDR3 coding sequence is TGTGCCAGCAGTGGATTGTTACAGACTAAATCCTACGAGCAGTACTTC.

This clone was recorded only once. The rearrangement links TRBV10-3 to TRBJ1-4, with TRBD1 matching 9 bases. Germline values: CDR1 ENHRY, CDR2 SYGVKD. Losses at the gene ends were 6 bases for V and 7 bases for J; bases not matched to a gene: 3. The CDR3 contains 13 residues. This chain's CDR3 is CAIRQGASEKLFF. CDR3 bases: TGTGCCATCAGACAGGGGGCTTCTGAAAAACTGTTTTTT.

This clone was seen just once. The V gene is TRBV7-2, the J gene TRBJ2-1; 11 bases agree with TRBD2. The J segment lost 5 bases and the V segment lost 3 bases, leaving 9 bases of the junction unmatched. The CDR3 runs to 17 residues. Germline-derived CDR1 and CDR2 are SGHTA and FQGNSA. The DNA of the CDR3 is TGTGCCAGCAGCTTGAGACTAGCGGGAAGAGTCCACAATGAGCAGTTCTTC. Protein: CASSLRLAGRVHNEQFF. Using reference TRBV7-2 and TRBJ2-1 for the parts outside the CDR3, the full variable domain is GAGVSQSPSNKVTEKGKDVELRCDPISGHTALYWYRQSLGQGLEFLIYFQGNSAPDKSGLPSDRFSAERTGGSVSTLTIQRTQQEDSAVYLCASSLRLAGRVHNEQFFGPGTRLTVL.

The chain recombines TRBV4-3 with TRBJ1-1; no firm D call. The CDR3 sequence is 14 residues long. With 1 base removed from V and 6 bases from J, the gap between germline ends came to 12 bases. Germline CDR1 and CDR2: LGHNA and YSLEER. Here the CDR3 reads CASSQALFNPEAFF. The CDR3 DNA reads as TGCGCCAGCAGCCAAGCCCTTTTCAACCCTGAAGCTTTCTTT.

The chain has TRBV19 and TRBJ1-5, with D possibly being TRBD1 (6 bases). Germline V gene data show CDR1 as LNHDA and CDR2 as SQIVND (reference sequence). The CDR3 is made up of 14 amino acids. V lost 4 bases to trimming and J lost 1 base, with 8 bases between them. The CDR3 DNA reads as TGTGCCAGTAGTACCACAGGGAGCAATCAGCCCCAGCATTTT. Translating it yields CASSTTGSNQPQHF.

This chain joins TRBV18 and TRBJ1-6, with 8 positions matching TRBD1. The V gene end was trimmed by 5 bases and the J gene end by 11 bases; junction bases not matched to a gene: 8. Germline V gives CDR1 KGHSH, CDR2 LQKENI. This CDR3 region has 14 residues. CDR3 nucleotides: TGTGCCAGCTCAGCGGACAGGGCGTCGACACCCCTCCACTTT. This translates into CASSADRASTPLHF.

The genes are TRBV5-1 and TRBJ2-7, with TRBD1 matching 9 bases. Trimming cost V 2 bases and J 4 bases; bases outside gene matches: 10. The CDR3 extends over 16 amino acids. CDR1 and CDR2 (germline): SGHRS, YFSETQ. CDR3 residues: CASSFDVGTGSYEQYF. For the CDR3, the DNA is TGCGCCAGCAGCTTTGATGTAGGGACAGGGTCGTACGAGCAGTACTTC.

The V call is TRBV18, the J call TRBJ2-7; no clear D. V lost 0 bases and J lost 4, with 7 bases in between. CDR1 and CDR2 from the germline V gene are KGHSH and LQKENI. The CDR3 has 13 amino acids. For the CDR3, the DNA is TGTGCCAGCTCACCACCGTCGGAGTACGAGCAGTACTTC. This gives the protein CASSPPSEYEQYF.

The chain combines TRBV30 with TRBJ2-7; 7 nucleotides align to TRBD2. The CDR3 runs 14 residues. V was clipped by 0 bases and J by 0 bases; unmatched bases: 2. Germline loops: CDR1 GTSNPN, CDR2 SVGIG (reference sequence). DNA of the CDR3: TGTGCCTGGAGTGTGGGAGGGAACTCCTACGAGCAGTACTTC. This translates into CAWSVGGNSYEQYF.

CDR3 sequence: CALKTSGSTDTQYF. CDR3 coding DNA: TGTGCCCTTAAGACTAGCGGGAGCACAGATACGCAGTATTTT. The V gene is TRBV10-3, the J gene TRBJ2-3, with 10 bases matching TRBD2. From germline, CDR1 is ENHRY and CDR2 SYGVKD. J gave up 0 bases and V 11 bases, and 5 bases lay outside the gene matches. CDR3 size: 14 residues.

CDR3 DNA: TGCAGCGTTGTCGGCGAAGCCCCCAATAATTACAATGAGCAGTTCTTC. This translates into CSVVGEAPNNYNEQFF. The chain links TRBV29-1 to TRBJ2-1; the D is unclear. Germline CDR1 reads SQVTM; CDR2 reads ANQGSEA. The CDR3 is 16 amino acids. V dropped 4 bases and J dropped 4 bases, with 20 bases sitting between them.

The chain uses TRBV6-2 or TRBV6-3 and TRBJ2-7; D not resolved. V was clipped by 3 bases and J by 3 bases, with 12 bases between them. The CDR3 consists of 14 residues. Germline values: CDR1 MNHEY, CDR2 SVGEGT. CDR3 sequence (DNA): TGTGCCAGCAGTTATAATACAGTGGGCTACGAGCAGTACTTC. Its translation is CASSYNTVGYEQYF.

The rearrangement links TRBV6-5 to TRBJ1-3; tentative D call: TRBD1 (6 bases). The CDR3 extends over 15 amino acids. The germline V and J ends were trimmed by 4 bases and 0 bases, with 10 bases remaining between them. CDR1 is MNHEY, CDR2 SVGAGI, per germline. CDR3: CASSWDIYSGNTIYF. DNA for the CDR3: TGTGCCAGCAGTTGGGACATTTACTCTGGAAACACCATATATTTT.

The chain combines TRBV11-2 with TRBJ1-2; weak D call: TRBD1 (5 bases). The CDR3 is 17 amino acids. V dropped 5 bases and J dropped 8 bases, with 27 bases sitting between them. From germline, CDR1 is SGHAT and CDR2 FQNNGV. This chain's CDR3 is CASSERWLQGLGLGYTF. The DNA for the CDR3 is TGTGCCAGCAGCGAACGTTGGCTTCAGGGCCTCGGCCTCGGCTACACCTTC. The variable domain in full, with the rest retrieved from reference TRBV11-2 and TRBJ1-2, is EAGVAQSPRYKIIEKRQSVAFWCNPISGHATLYWYQQILGQGPKLLIQFQNNGVVDDSQLPKDRFSAERLKGVDSTLKIQPAKLEDSAVYLCASSERWLQGLGLGYTFGSGTRLTVV.

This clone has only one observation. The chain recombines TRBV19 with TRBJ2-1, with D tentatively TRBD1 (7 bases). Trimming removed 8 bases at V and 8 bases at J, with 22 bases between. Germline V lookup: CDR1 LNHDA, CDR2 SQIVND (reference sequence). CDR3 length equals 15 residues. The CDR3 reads CASQGGSGRGDEQFF. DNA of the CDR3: TGTGCCAGTCAGGGGGGTTCAGGGCGTGGAGATGAGCAGTTCTTC.

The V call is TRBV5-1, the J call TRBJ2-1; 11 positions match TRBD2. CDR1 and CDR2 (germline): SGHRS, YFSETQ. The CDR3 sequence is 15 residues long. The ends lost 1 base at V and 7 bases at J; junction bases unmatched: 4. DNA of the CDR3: TGCGCCAGCAGCTTGTATGGGACTAGCGGAAATGAGCAGTTCTTC. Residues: CASSLYGTSGNEQFF.

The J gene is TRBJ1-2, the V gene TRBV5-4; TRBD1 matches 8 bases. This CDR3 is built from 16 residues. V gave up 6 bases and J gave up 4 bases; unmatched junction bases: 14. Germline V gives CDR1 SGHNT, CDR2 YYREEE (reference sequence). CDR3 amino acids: CASTDSAGQVAYGYTF. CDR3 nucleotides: TGTGCCAGCACCGATTCGGCGGGACAGGTGGCCTATGGCTACACCTTC. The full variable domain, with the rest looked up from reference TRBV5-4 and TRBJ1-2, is ETGVTQSPTHLIKTRGQQVTLRCSSQSGHNTVSWYQQALGQGPQFIFQYYREEENGRGNFPPRFSGLQFPNYSSELNVNALELDDSALYLCASTDSAGQVAYGYTFGSGTRLTVV.

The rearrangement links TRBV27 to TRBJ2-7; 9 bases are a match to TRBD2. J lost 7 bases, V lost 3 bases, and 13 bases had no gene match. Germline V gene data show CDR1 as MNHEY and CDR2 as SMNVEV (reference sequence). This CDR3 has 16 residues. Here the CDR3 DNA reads TGTGCCAGCAGTTTTTACCCCGGGGTAGCGGGAGAAGAGCAGTACTTC. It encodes CASSFYPGVAGEEQYF.

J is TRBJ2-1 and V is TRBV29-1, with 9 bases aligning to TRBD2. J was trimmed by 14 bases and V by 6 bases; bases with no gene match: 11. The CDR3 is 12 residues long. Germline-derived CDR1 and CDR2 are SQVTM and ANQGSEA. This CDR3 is CSVPQVEREEFF. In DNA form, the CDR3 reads TGCAGCGTCCCCCAGGTGGAGCGGGAGGAGTTCTTC.

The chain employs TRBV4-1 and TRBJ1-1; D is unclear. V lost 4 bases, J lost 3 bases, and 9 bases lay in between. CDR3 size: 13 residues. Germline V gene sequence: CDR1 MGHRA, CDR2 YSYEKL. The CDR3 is CASSREDYTEAFF. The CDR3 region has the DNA TGCGCCAGCAGCCGGGAGGACTACACTGAAGCTTTCTTT.

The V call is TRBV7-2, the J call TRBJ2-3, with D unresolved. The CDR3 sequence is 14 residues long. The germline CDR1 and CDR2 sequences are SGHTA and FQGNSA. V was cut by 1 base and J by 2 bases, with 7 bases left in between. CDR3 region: CASSLELITDTQYF. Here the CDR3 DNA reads TGTGCCAGCAGCTTAGAACTAATCACAGATACGCAGTATTTT.

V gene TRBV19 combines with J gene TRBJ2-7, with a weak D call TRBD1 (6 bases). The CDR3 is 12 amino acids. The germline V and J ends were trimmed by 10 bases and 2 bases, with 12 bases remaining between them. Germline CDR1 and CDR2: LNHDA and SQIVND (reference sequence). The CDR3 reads CATRDTTYEQYF. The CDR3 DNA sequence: TGTGCCACCCGGGACACAACCTACGAGCAGTACTTC.